Included here is one TCR beta chain sequence, with context. Antigen specificity is unknown. TCRdb passed the 5' RACE reads through MiXCR, listing each CDR3 protein once. The repertoire includes just over 300,000 distinct CDR3 sequences, less than 20% of them detected once, and under 25% sits in the top ten. This sample was included in a study of T-cell memory formation after mild COVID-19. Study information: Each donor largely had its own TCR clusters. Study-wide results and limits: CD4+ bias marked clones expanding day 15 to 37, unlike balanced contracting clones. Some SARS-CoV-2-responding clones were already detected in memory before infection.

Germline V gene lookup returns CDR1 KGHDR and CDR2 SFDVKD. V was shortened by 7 bases and J by 10 bases, with 9 bases between the two germline ends. The length of the CDR3 is 10 residues. The sequence came from a man between 18 and 29 years old who had mild COVID-19 (a few samples of this study predate the infection). Cell type and time point are not known. Sequencing input: PBMCs or a T cell subset sorted from them (not recorded which). The genes are TRBV24-1 and TRBJ1-1; no definite D call. Here the CDR3 DNA reads TGTGCCACCAGGGTTGTAGGAGCTTTCTTT. Residues: CATRVVGAFF.